This TCR beta chain appears in the sequencing data of a study of blood T cell repertoires in COVID-19. Looking at the study overall: Acute and convalescent COVID-19 specimens originated in the United States, Italy and Spain. From T cells, B-cell-depleted T cells, or PBMCs came the material, which was cDNA or gDNA.

In the authors' workflow: It was from reference gene primer amplification that nucleated cell counts were estimated. The method was immunoSEQ multiplex PCR; TCRdb's version includes in-frame clones alone and lacks a portion of them. The V and J calls and the clone size are those of that table, but D and trimming were determined from the DNA. The table has roughly 40,000 clones, approximately 84% seen once. V trimming: 2 bases; J trimming: 2 bases; junction bases outside the gene matches: 8. In germline, CDR1 is MNHEY, CDR2 SMNVEV (reference sequence). The CDR3 is 17 residues long. The clonotype was recovered from a woman between 70 and 85 years old in a cohort sampled during active COVID-19. The chain links TRBV27 to TRBJ2-1, with 8 bases that match TRBD2. Sequenced material: peripheral blood. As DNA, the CDR3 is TGTGCCAGCAGTTTAATACCCGGCGGGAGGACCTACAATGAGCAGTTCTTC. This sequence encodes CASSLIPGGRTYNEQFF.